This T cell receptor beta chain was obtained from a study of blood T cell repertoires in COVID-19. Overall study: T cells, B-cell-depleted T cells, or PBMCs provided the cDNA or gDNA that served as material.

Germline V gene sequence: CDR1 ENHRY, CDR2 SYGVKD. The V and J ends lost 7 bases and 10 bases, in that order; junction bases with no gene match: 6. This CDR3 has 14 residues. Enrolled through a virtual design, the participants were between roughly 18 and 90 years of age and came from some 25 US areas. Each participant's cohort was designated according to participant-reported clinical history. Authors' data handling: Researchers report that nucleated cell counts were estimated from reference gene primer amplification. This table comes from immunoSEQ multiplex PCR, and its TCRdb copy is limited to in-frame clones, with some not included. That table gives V, J and clone size, and the DNA gave D and trimming. The table has 170,000 or so clones, 78% seen once; the top ten hold roughly 17%.

The sample was PBMCs or T cells enriched from blood (not recorded which). This chain connects TRBV10-3 to TRBJ2-1, with 14 bases identical to TRBD2. The receptor's source is a woman aged 45 to 65 who had recovered from COVID-19. CDR3 DNA sequence: TGTGCCATCACCGGGACTAGCGGGAGTAGCGAGCAGTTCTTC. This encodes CAITGTSGSSEQFF.